Below are 24 T cell receptor beta chains sequenced from a single sample in a study of T cell responses to AZD1222 COVID-19 vaccine. Using immunoSEQ multiplex PCR, the repertoire was profiled, and TCRdb retains in-frame clones only, with some absent. Here the sample spans 75,000 to 100,000 clones, just over 90% being singletons. The sequencing here drew on peripheral blood, taken on day 0 of AZD1222 vaccination. These receptors were obtained from an adult in good health.

The rearrangement links TRBV19 to TRBJ1-1; D might be TRBD1 (5 bases). The V and J ends lost 10 bases and 0 bases respectively, with 18 bases between them. The CDR3 runs 15 residues. Germline CDR1 and CDR2: LNHDA and SQIVND (reference sequence). CDR3 amino acids: CATVDPGRMNTEAFF. CDR3 sequence (DNA): TGTGCCACCGTAGATCCGGGACGGATGAACACTGAAGCTTTCTTT.

The gene calls are TRBV21-1 and TRBJ2-7; the D segment call TRBD2 is taken from the table without a DNA check. TRBV21-1 is a documented pseudogene. This CDR3 is 15 amino acids long. The CDR3 sequence: CARNLSRAGVSEQYF. The CDR3 region has the DNA TGTGCCAGAAACCTAAGCAGAGCGGGAGTTAGCGAGCAGTACTTC.

The chain has TRBV19 and TRBJ1-2, with no clear D. Trimming left V 7 bases short and J 4 bases short, with 13 bases between. From germline, CDR1 is LNHDA and CDR2 SQIVND (reference sequence). The CDR3 totals 13 residues. The CDR3 DNA follows: TGTGCCAGTACCTCGAGCGGCCCCTATGGCTACACCTTC. The encoded protein is CASTSSGPYGYTF. The full variable domain, its missing parts supplied by reference TRBV19 and TRBJ1-2, is DGGITQSPKYLFRKEGQNVTLSCEQNLNHDAMYWYRQDPGQGLRLIYYSQIVNDFQKGDIAEGYSVSREKKESFPLTVTSAQKNPTAFYLCASTSSGPYGYTFGSGTRLTVV.

CDR3 nucleotide sequence: TGTGCCAGAAGCTCCGGGACAGGGGGCCTGGCTAACTATGGCTACACCTTC. It translates to CARSSGTGGLANYGYTF. This chain uses TRBV7-5 with TRBJ1-2; TRBD1 reflects the table's D call only, with no check against the DNA. TRBV7-5 is shown as a pseudogene. The CDR3 runs 17 residues.

The genes are TRBV5-1 and TRBJ2-7; unclear D gene. This CDR3 region has 12 residues. Germline CDR1 and CDR2: SGHRS and YFSETQ. Trimming removed 0 bases from V and 3 bases from J, with 4 bases in between. CDR3 coding DNA: TGCGCCAGCAGCTTGGGCCTCTACGAGCAGTACTTC. Translation gives CASSLGLYEQYF.

V is TRBV18 and J is TRBJ1-5; no reliable D call. V was pared by 3 bases and J by 6 bases, with 12 bases between. CDR1 and CDR2 (germline): KGHSH, LQKENI. The CDR3 totals 14 residues. CDR3 in DNA: TGTGCCAGCTCACCCAGCCCTCGTTCTCAGCCCCAGCATTTT. Amino acids: CASSPSPRSQPQHF.

In its sample, this clone was seen once. The chain employs TRBV19 and TRBJ2-1; D possibly matches TRBD1 or TRBD2 (5 bases each). The CDR3 loop spans 16 amino acids. V was pared by 3 bases and J by 0 bases, with 12 bases between. CDR1 and CDR2 from the germline V gene are LNHDA and SQIVND (reference sequence). The CDR3 here is CASSMGVLSSYNEQFF. The DNA of the CDR3 is TGTGCCAGTAGTATGGGGGTGTTGAGCTCCTACAATGAGCAGTTCTTC.

V is TRBV7-7 and J is TRBJ2-1, with 7 bases identical to TRBD2. The CDR3 has 15 residues. The germline V gene encodes CDR1 SSHAT and CDR2 FNYEAQ (reference sequence). J was trimmed by 5 bases and V by 6 bases; bases with no gene match: 10. Written as DNA, the CDR3 is TGTGCCAGCAGTTCCGGGACTATCAACAACAATGAGCAGTTCTTC. As protein: CASSSGTINNNEQFF.

This chain links TRBV5-1 with TRBJ2-1, with a tentative D call TRBD1 (6 bases). The V gene's germline CDR1 is SGHRS and CDR2 YFSETQ. This CDR3 region has 13 residues. Between the trimmed V and J ends, which lost 4 bases and 7 bases, there was a span of 12 bases. In nucleotides, the CDR3 is TGCGCCAGCAGCGGCGGACAGAAGAATGAGCAGTTCTTC. This encodes CASSGGQKNEQFF.

The gene calls are TRBV15 and TRBJ2-1; 13 bases fit TRBD2. The CDR3 length is 16 residues. The V segment lost 1 base and the J segment 9 bases; nucleotides outside the gene matches: 6. Per germline, CDR1 LNHNV and CDR2 YYDKDF (reference sequence). The chain's CDR3 is CATSRGGTSGISEQFF. The DNA for the CDR3 is TGTGCCACCAGCAGAGGGGGGACTAGCGGGATCTCTGAGCAGTTCTTC.

The chain combines TRBV10-2 with TRBJ2-7; D is possibly TRBD2 (5 bases). Trimming took off 4 bases at V and 3 bases at J, with 10 bases between the two ends. Germline CDR1 WSHSY, CDR2 SAAADI. The CDR3 runs to 13 residues. The CDR3 protein is CASSATSIYEQYF. The CDR3 nucleotides are TGCGCCAGCAGTGCAACTAGTATCTACGAGCAGTACTTC.

The V and J genes are TRBV5-1 and TRBJ1-4; 8 nucleotides agree with TRBD1. Germline V gene lookup returns CDR1 SGHRS and CDR2 YFSETQ. The CDR3 is 14 residues long. After removal of 1 base from V and 6 bases from J, the junction contained 2 bases not matched to a gene. The CDR3, as DNA: TGCGCCAGCAGCTTGACAGGGGGTCATGAAAAACTGTTTTTT. Amino acids: CASSLTGGHEKLFF.

In DNA form, the CDR3 reads TGTGCCAGCACCTGGCTGAAGGGCAGGGCCACTGAAGCTTTCTTT. Its protein is CASTWLKGRATEAFF. The rearrangement uses TRBV28 and TRBJ1-1, with D possibly being TRBD1 (5 bases). The CDR3 totals 15 residues. V was clipped by 7 bases and J by 4 bases, with 19 bases between them. Germline V gene lookup returns CDR1 MDHEN and CDR2 SYDVKM. The variable domain in full, completed from reference TRBV28 and TRBJ1-1, reads DVKVTQSSRYLVKRTGEKVFLECVQDMDHENMFWYRQDPGLGLRLIYFSYDVKMKEKGDIPEGYSVSREKKERFSLILESASTNQTSMYLCASTWLKGRATEAFFGQGTRLTVV.

The chain recombines TRBV4-3 with TRBJ1-2, with D unclear. The length of the CDR3 is 15 residues. Trimming removed 0 bases from V and 3 bases from J, with 11 bases in between. The germline gives CDR1 LGHNA, CDR2 YSLEER. As DNA, the CDR3 is TGCGCCAGCAGCCAAGATAGCCCGGGATACTATGGCTACACCTTC. Translated: CASSQDSPGYYGYTF.

In its sample, this clone was seen once. The genes are TRBV12-3 or TRBV12-4 and TRBJ1-1, with unresolved D. The length of the CDR3 is 13 residues. Between the trimmed V and J ends, which lost 5 bases and 1 base, there was a span of 8 bases. CDR3 nucleotide sequence: TGTGCCAGCAGTGCGCGGAAGAACACTGAAGCTTTCTTT. As protein: CASSARKNTEAFF.

This clone was picked up a small number of times. The chain couples TRBV5-1 to TRBJ2-2; TRBD2 aligns across 9 bases. V lost 3 bases, J lost 0 bases, and 24 bases stayed unmatched. From germline, CDR1 is SGHRS and CDR2 YFSETQ. This CDR3 has 23 amino acids. DNA for the CDR3: TGCGCCAGCAGCTCGCTTGGAGGACTGGCTTCTAGTAGCGGGGGAGCGAACACCGGGGAGCTGTTTTTT. Translating gives CASSSLGGLASSSGGANTGELFF.

V is TRBV4-1 and J is TRBJ1-2, with TRBD1 as a possible D gene (5 bases). The germline V gene has CDR1 MGHRA and CDR2 YSYEKL. V shed 1 base and J shed 0 bases, with 18 bases lying between them. The CDR3 spans 18 residues. The CDR3 loop reads CASSQARDGGTSNYGYTF. Written as DNA, the CDR3 is TGCGCCAGCAGCCAAGCCAGGGACGGAGGAACCTCTAACTATGGCTACACCTTC.

The V and J genes are TRBV3-1 (or the pseudogene TRBV3-2) and TRBJ1-2; D possibly corresponds to TRBD1 (6 bases). Germline CDR1 and CDR2: LGHDT and YNNKEL (reference sequence). This CDR3 contains 14 residues. V was trimmed by 1 base and J by 8 bases, leaving 14 bases between them. In DNA, the CDR3 is TGTGCCAGCAGCCAAGGAGGGACATCGAACGGCTACACCTTC. Protein sequence: CASSQGGTSNGYTF.

The rearrangement uses TRBV5-1 and TRBJ2-7; no clear D gene. The CDR3 extends over 13 amino acids. Germline-derived CDR1 and CDR2 are SGHRS and YFSETQ. Trimming pared 0 bases from V and 0 bases from J, leaving 4 bases between. The CDR3 DNA follows: TGCGCCAGCAGCTTGGAGAGCTCCTACGAGCAGTACTTC. Translated: CASSLESSYEQYF.

The rearrangement joins TRBV18 to TRBJ2-3; 14 bases line up with TRBD2. V shed 3 bases and J 2 bases; nucleotides not matched to a gene: 7. In germline, CDR1 is KGHSH, CDR2 LQKENI. This CDR3 is built from 18 residues. This CDR3 reads CASSPTSGGARNTDTQYF. CDR3 DNA sequence: TGTGCCAGCTCACCGACTAGCGGGGGGGCCCGCAACACAGATACGCAGTATTTT.

This chain joins TRBV12-3 or TRBV12-4 and TRBJ1-2; D is undetermined. The V end lost 6 bases, the J end lost 1 base, and 9 bases lay between the germline ends. CDR3 size: 13 residues. The DNA of the CDR3 is TGTGCCAGCAGCCCCCAGCGTAACTATGGCTACACCTTC. It yields the protein CASSPQRNYGYTF.

The rearrangement joins TRBV5-4 to TRBJ2-7; 11 nucleotides line up with TRBD1. The CDR3 loop spans 14 amino acids. Per the germline V gene, CDR1 is SGHNT and CDR2 is YYREEE (reference sequence). The junction had 6 bases not matched to a gene; V was cut back by 4 bases and J by 6 bases. The CDR3 is CASSKDRGQGEQYF. DNA of the CDR3: TGTGCCAGCAGCAAGGACAGGGGGCAAGGCGAGCAGTACTTC.

CDR3 DNA sequence: TGTGCCAGCAGCTTAGGGACAGGAGTCACAGATACGCAGTATTTT. This gives the protein CASSLGTGVTDTQYF. The rearrangement links TRBV7-3 to TRBJ2-3; 8 positions match TRBD1. J gave up 2 bases and V 2 bases, and 3 bases lay outside the gene matches. The CDR3 covers 15 residues. CDR1 SGHTA and CDR2 FQGTGA come from the germline V gene.

J is TRBJ2-5 and V is TRBV11-3; the D gene could be TRBD1 or TRBD2 (5 bases each). Between the trimmed V and J ends, which lost 5 bases and 7 bases, there was a span of 17 bases. The V gene's germline CDR1 is SGHNT and CDR2 YENEEA. CDR3 size: 14 residues. CDR3 residues: CASSAPGTPLTQYF. CDR3 coding DNA: TGTGCCAGCAGCGCCCCTGGGACGCCTTTGACCCAGTACTTC.